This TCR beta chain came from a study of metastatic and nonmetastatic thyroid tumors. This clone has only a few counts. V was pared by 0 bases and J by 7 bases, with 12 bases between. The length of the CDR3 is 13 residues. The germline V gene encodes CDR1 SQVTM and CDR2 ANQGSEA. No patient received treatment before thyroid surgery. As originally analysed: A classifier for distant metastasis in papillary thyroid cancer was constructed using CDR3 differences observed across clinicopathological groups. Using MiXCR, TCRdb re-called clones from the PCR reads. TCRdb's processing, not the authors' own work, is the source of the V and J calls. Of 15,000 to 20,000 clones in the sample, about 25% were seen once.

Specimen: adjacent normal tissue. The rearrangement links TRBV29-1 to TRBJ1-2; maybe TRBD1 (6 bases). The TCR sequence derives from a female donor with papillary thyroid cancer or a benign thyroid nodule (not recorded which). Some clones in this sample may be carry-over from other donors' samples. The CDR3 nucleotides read TGCAGCGTTGAAGAAGTCAGGGGTGGTGGCTACACCTTC. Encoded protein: CSVEEVRGGGYTF. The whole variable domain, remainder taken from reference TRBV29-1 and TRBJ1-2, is SAVISQKPSRDICQRGTSLTIQCQVDSQVTMMFWYRQQPGQSLTLIATANQGSEATYESGFVIDKFPISRPNLTFSTLTVSNMSPEDSSIYLCSVEEVRGGGYTFGSGTRLTVV.